The 18 T cell receptor beta chains below all came from one sample that was sequenced in a study of T cell responses to AZD1222 COVID-19 vaccine. Assay used: immunoSEQ multiplex PCR; TCRdb lists only in-frame clones, some missing. The sample gives approximately 77,000 clones, 70% to 90% of which show up once; around 3.6% is in the top ten. The sequencing used peripheral blood, collected 28 days after the second AZD1222 dose. These receptors came from an adult who received the AZD1222 COVID-19 vaccine.

The V call is TRBV10-3, the J call TRBJ1-1, with a weak D call TRBD1 (6 bases). Germline V gene data show CDR1 as ENHRY and CDR2 as SYGVKD. This CDR3 comprises 14 residues. V gave up 6 bases and J gave up 4 bases, with 15 bases separating them. The CDR3 is CAIRITGYGTEAFF. The CDR3 coding sequence is TGTGCCATCAGGATCACAGGGTACGGCACTGAAGCTTTCTTT.

This chain links TRBV19 with TRBJ1-2; D may be TRBD1 (6 bases). With 3 bases removed from V and 2 bases from J, the gap between germline ends came to 13 bases. CDR1 is LNHDA and CDR2 is SQIVND in the germline V gene (reference sequence). This CDR3 has 15 amino acids. This CDR3 is CASSITGGLNYGYTF. In nucleotides, the CDR3 is TGTGCCAGTAGTATCACGGGGGGGCTGAACTATGGCTACACCTTC.

The chain links TRBV6-6 to TRBJ1-6, with a possible D match to TRBD1 (5 bases). CDR1 and CDR2 from the germline V gene are MNHNY and SVGAGI (reference sequence). This CDR3 region has 12 residues. Trimming left V 6 bases short and J 7 bases short, with 7 bases between. The DNA of the CDR3 is TGTGCCAGCAGGGGGCAGAATTCACCCCTCCACTTT. Amino acid sequence: CASRGQNSPLHF.

CDR3 coding DNA: TGTGCCAGCAGGGTAGCGGGCGGCGGGGAGCTGTTTTTT. Its protein product is CASRVAGGGELFF. The J gene is TRBJ2-2, the V gene TRBV28; 7 bases are shared with TRBD2. The junction had 5 bases not matched to a gene; V was cut back by 6 bases and J by 7 bases. The CDR3 is 13 residues long. The V gene's germline CDR1 is MDHEN and CDR2 SYDVKM.

The chain links TRBV24-1 to TRBJ1-1; the D is unclear. The CDR3 consists of 16 residues. The V end lost 2 bases, the J end lost 1 base, and 13 bases lay between the germline ends. In germline, CDR1 is KGHDR, CDR2 SFDVKD. The CDR3 region has the DNA TGTGCCACCAGTGATTCCAGCGGACGGTCGAACACTGAAGCTTTCTTT. Its protein is CATSDSSGRSNTEAFF.

This clone occurred a few times. The chain combines TRBV11-1 with TRBJ2-2, with a possible D match to TRBD2 (5 bases). This CDR3 is built from 15 residues. V lost 5 bases to trimming and J lost 8 bases, with 18 bases between them. Germline-derived CDR1 and CDR2 are SGHAT and FQDESV (reference sequence). CDR3 in amino acids: CASSLSRGYSGELFF. The CDR3, as DNA: TGTGCCAGCAGCCTCAGTCGGGGATACTCGGGGGAGCTGTTTTTT.

The chain combines TRBV5-1 with TRBJ2-7, with D uncertain. The CDR3 has 13 amino acids. Germline loops: CDR1 SGHRS, CDR2 YFSETQ. Trimming cost V 0 bases and J 3 bases, with 7 bases left between them. In DNA form, the CDR3 reads TGCGCCAGCAGCTTGGCAGGCAACTACGAGCAGTACTTC. Encoded protein: CASSLAGNYEQYF.

V and J are TRBV3-1 (or the pseudogene TRBV3-2) and TRBJ1-1, with TRBD1 as a possible D gene (6 bases). Per the germline V gene, CDR1 is LGHDT and CDR2 is YNNKEL (reference sequence). Trimming left V 3 bases short and J 3 bases short, with 8 bases between. The CDR3 totals 13 residues. CDR3 loop: CASSQGADTEAFF. CDR3 nucleotides: TGTGCCAGCAGCCAGGGGGCGGACACTGAAGCTTTCTTT.

This chain links TRBV3-1 (or the pseudogene TRBV3-2) with TRBJ2-3; D possibly uses TRBD1 or TRBD2 (5 bases each). The germline V gene encodes CDR1 LGHDT and CDR2 YNNKEL (reference sequence). The CDR3 has 13 amino acids. V was cut by 4 bases and J by 5 bases, with 10 bases left in between. CDR3 DNA: TGTGCCAGCAGCCCAGAGGGGAGAGATACGCAGTATTTT. It codes for CASSPEGRDTQYF.

The DNA for the CDR3 is TGTGCCAGCCTTATGAGGTTCTCAGGGTACGGGGAAAAACTGTTTTTT. Protein: CASLMRFSGYGEKLFF. The V and J genes are TRBV28 and TRBJ1-4, with D possibly TRBD1 on 5 matching bases. The ends were cut back, 8 bases at V and 8 bases at J, with 24 bases in the middle. The CDR3 has 16 amino acids. Germline V gene data show CDR1 as MDHEN and CDR2 as SYDVKM.

The chain is built from TRBV19 and TRBJ1-1; D is unresolved. Trimming cost V 5 bases and J 1 base, with 14 bases left between them. This CDR3 comprises 15 residues. The germline V gene encodes CDR1 LNHDA and CDR2 SQIVND (reference sequence). Here the CDR3 reads CASSPSAAANTEAFF. The CDR3 DNA reads as TGTGCCAGTAGTCCTTCGGCGGCGGCGAACACTGAAGCTTTCTTT.

V usage is TRBV5-1 and J usage is TRBJ2-3, with unresolved D. The CDR3 has 14 residues. Germline values: CDR1 SGHRS, CDR2 YFSETQ. Trimming pared 4 bases from V and 0 bases from J, leaving 9 bases between. The CDR3 DNA reads TGCGCCAGCAGCCGTAGCCCTAGCACAGATACGCAGTATTTT. Protein sequence: CASSRSPSTDTQYF. The whole variable domain, remainder taken from reference TRBV5-1 and TRBJ2-3, is KAGVTQTPRYLIKTRGQQVTLSCSPISGHRSVSWYQQTPGQGLQFLFEYFSETQRNKGNFPGRFSGRQFSNSRSEMNVSTLELGDSALYLCASSRSPSTDTQYFGPGTRLTVL.

The rearrangement uses TRBV29-1 and TRBJ1-4; TRBD1 aligns across 12 bases. V was clipped by 6 bases and J by 2 bases; unmatched bases: 1. CDR1 and CDR2 (germline): SQVTM, ANQGSEA. The length of the CDR3 is 14 residues. CDR3 residues: CSVGQGATNEKLFF. DNA of the CDR3: TGCAGCGTGGGACAGGGGGCGACTAATGAAAAACTGTTTTTT. Supplemented by reference TRBV29-1 and TRBJ1-4, the full variable domain reads SAVISQKPSRDICQRGTSLTIQCQVDSQVTMMFWYRQQPGQSLTLIATANQGSEATYESGFVIDKFPISRPNLTFSTLTVSNMSPEDSSIYLCSVGQGATNEKLFFGSGTQLSVL.

The chain is built from TRBV7-9 and TRBJ1-1; D gene ambiguous. Between the trimmed V and J ends, which lost 4 bases and 0 bases, there was a span of 9 bases. Germline assignment: CDR1 SEHNR and CDR2 FQNEAQ (reference sequence). The CDR3 is made up of 14 amino acids. CDR3 amino acids: CASSSDGLNTEAFF. The CDR3, as DNA: TGTGCCAGCAGCTCGGACGGGTTGAACACTGAAGCTTTCTTT.

V and J are TRBV28 and TRBJ1-1; D remains ambiguous. The germline CDR1 and CDR2 sequences are MDHEN and SYDVKM. The ends were cut back, 3 bases at V and 0 bases at J, with 8 bases in the middle. The CDR3 totals 14 residues. CDR3 sequence reads: CASSFTLMNTEAFF. For the CDR3, the DNA is TGTGCCAGCAGTTTTACCTTAATGAACACTGAAGCTTTCTTT.

J is TRBJ1-2 and V is TRBV20-1, with no clear D. Trimming took 3 bases from V and 1 from J, leaving 3 bases between them. The CDR3 sequence is 11 residues long. CDR1 DFQATT and CDR2 SNEGSKA come from the germline V gene (reference sequence). CDR3 nucleotides: TGCAGTGCTAGTTTTAACTATGGCTACACCTTC. As protein: CSASFNYGYTF.

This chain uses TRBV15 with TRBJ1-1; no reliable D call. CDR3 length equals 15 residues. The V and J ends lost 0 bases and 1 base respectively, with 9 bases between them. Germline V CDR1 and CDR2: LNHNV, YYDKDF (reference sequence). CDR3 sequence: CATSRDRAGNTEAFF. CDR3 sequence (DNA): TGTGCCACCAGCAGAGATCGGGCAGGGAACACTGAAGCTTTCTTT. Drawing the rest from reference TRBV15 and TRBJ1-1, the complete variable domain is DAMVIQNPRYQVTQFGKPVTLSCSQTLNHNVMYWYQQKSSQAPKLLFHYYDKDFNNEADTPDNFQSRRPNTSFCFLDIRSPGLGDTAMYLCATSRDRAGNTEAFFGQGTRLTVV.

V usage is TRBV7-9 and J usage is TRBJ1-5, with 11 bases that match TRBD1. V gave up 5 bases and J gave up 5 bases; unmatched junction bases: 5. CDR1 is SEHNR and CDR2 is FQNEAQ in the germline V gene (reference sequence). The CDR3 is 15 residues long. CDR3 region: CASSMGQGEYQPQHF. The CDR3 DNA is TGTGCCAGCAGCATGGGACAGGGGGAATATCAGCCCCAGCATTTT.